The T cell receptor (beta chain) described here comes from a study of beta chain features in type 1 diabetes. There are 14 residues in the CDR3. The germline CDR1 and CDR2 sequences are SGHDT and YYEEEE. Trimming took off 1 base at V and 6 bases at J, with 14 bases between the two ends. The entirety of the isolated RNA underwent reverse transcription, so expressed TCRB transcripts were sequenced. Using immunoSEQ multiplex PCR, the repertoire was profiled, and TCRdb retains in-frame clones only, with some absent. The sample yields roughly 500,000 clones, roughly an eighth seen once. The receptor comes from a woman younger than 35 in good health. The sample was naive CD4+ T cells from blood. The V call is TRBV5-6, the J call TRBJ2-7, with a tentative D call TRBD1 (5 bases). CDR3: CASSLNRLHLEQYV. For the CDR3, the DNA is TGTGCCAGCAGCTTGAACAGGTTGCATCTCGAGCAGTACGTC.